This TCR beta chain was found in a study of OX40 agonist ivuxolimab in advanced cancers. In the study overall: Ivuxolimab, an antibody that agonizes OX40 (CD134), was administered to the patients. Subjects had a mean age of about 61 years, with a range of 23 to 79; roughly 83% were male. Prior therapy, whether anti-PD-1, anti-PD-L1 or anti-CTLA-4, was allowed, and more than 35% had some.

Produced via immunoSEQ multiplex PCR; TCRdb's table is partial and in-frame only. Here the sample spans 80,000 to 85,000 clones, 86% being singletons. This clone was seen just once. Patients were excluded for autoimmune disease history or systemic immunosuppression. The V gene's germline CDR1 is SGHTA and CDR2 FQGNSA. Trimming took 6 bases from V and 0 from J; bases not matched to a gene: 6. The CDR3 sequence is 16 residues long. The material was CD4+ or CD8+ T cells sorted from blood, obtained in a trial of the OX40 agonist ivuxolimab. The J gene is TRBJ2-1, the V gene TRBV7-2, with 9 bases lining up with TRBD2. This receptor was taken from an adult with an advanced solid tumor such as melanoma, head and neck, liver or kidney cancer. The CDR3 loop reads CASRVSGSGSYNEQFF. In DNA, the CDR3 is TGTGCCAGCAGGGTTAGCGGGAGTGGCTCCTACAATGAGCAGTTCTTC.